This entry concerns a single T cell receptor beta chain. Its antigen is as yet unknown. The data were obtained in a study of cytomegalovirus exposure and HLA in healthy donors. Across the study: A later analysis reported the same platform for the roughly 120 validation repertoires and the roughly 700 first-cohort repertoires.

The germline CDR1 and CDR2 sequences are SGHVS and FQNEAQ. The CDR3 runs 17 residues. The V segment lost 2 bases and the J segment 4 bases; nucleotides outside the gene matches: 5. Findings of the study overall: The CMV antigen specificity of three CMV-associated chains was confirmed through in vitro analysis.

Data came from immunoSEQ multiplex PCR; TCRdb stores just in-frame clones and leaves some out. The data show more than 150,000 clones, more than 75% seen once. The TCR originated in a young man in good health and CMV-seronegative. The chain is built from TRBV7-8 and TRBJ2-6, with 10 bases identical to TRBD2. The sample was PBMCs. The CDR3 sequence: CASSLPAGGLGANVLTF. CDR3 nucleotides: TGTGCCAGCAGCTTACCAGCGGGAGGGCTCGGGGCCAACGTCCTGACTTTC.